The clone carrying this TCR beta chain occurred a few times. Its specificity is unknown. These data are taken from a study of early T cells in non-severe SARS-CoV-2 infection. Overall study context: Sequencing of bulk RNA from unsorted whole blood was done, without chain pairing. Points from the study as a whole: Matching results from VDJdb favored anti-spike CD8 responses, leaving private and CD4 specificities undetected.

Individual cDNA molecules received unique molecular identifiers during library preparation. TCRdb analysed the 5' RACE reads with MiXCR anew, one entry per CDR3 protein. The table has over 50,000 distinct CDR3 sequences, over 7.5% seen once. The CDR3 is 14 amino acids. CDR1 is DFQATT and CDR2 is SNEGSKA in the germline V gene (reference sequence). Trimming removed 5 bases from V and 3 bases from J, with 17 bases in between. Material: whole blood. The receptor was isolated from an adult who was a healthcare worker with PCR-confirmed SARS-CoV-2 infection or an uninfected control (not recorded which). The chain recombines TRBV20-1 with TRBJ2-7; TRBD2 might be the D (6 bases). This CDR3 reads CSARLKTRIYEQYF. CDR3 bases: TGCAGTGCTCGACTAAAGACTAGGATCTACGAGCAGTACTTC.